The TCR beta chain described here comes from a study of human T cells and chemical hapten exposure. At least ten counts were recorded for this clonotype. The CDR3 loop spans 15 amino acids. CDR1 is SQVTM, CDR2 ANQGSEA, per germline. Trimming at V came to 6 bases and at J to 1 base, leaving 4 bases not matched to a gene. Individual cDNA molecules each carried unique molecular identifiers attached by the library. In the authors' methods: Ranging from roughly 20,000 to 750,000, TCR counts per sample had a median value of around 92,000. In TCRdb, the RACE reads were re-called with MiXCR into one record per CDR3 protein. TCRdb's processing, not the authors' own work, is the source of the V and J calls. The table lists approximately 110,000 distinct CDR3 sequences, 9.2% of them singletons. The sample's time point: patch test 2, 6 weeks after DPC sensitization. Treatment defined: therapeutic diphenylcyclopropenone sensitization with weekly scalp DPC. Each patch-test visit's blood sample preceded patch application.

Sequenced material: whole blood, taken in connection with sensitization to the hapten diphenylcyclopropenone (DPC). The V call is TRBV29-1, the J call TRBJ2-5; 14 bases map to TRBD2. This TCR was sampled from a woman aged 40 to 50 with alopecia areata. Some clones in this sample may be carry-over from other donors' samples. The CDR3 spells CSVVTSGGAQETQYF. The DNA for the CDR3 is TGCAGCGTGGTGACTAGCGGGGGGGCCCAAGAGACCCAGTACTTC. The variable domain in full, completed from reference TRBV29-1 and TRBJ2-5, reads SAVISQKPSRDICQRGTSLTIQCQVDSQVTMMFWYRQQPGQSLTLIATANQGSEATYESGFVIDKFPISRPNLTFSTLTVSNMSPEDSSIYLCSVVTSGGAQETQYFGPGTRLLVL.